This entry is about one T cell receptor beta chain. Sequenced by immunoSEQ multiplex PCR; TCRdb stores in-frame clones only, minus some. Among 200,000 to 250,000 clones listed, approximately 86% were seen once. This CDR3 comprises 16 residues. The germline CDR1 and CDR2 sequences are SGHDT and YYEEEE. J gave up 5 bases and V 0 bases, and 5 bases lay outside the gene matches. The data stem from a study of blood T cell repertoires in COVID-19. Study in general: Sources were T cells, B-cell-depleted T cells, or PBMCs; the material itself was cDNA or gDNA.

Participants were aged about 18 to 100 years, lived in roughly 23 US areas, and enrolled virtually. This chain links TRBV5-6 with TRBJ2-2; 9 positions agree with TRBD2. Sequencing was carried out using PBMCs or T cells enriched from blood (not recorded which). This TCR came from a young woman with acute COVID-19. The CDR3 DNA reads as TGTGCCAGCAGCTTGGATGCGGGGGGGCGTACCGGGGAGCTGTTTTTT. Its protein is CASSLDAGGRTGELFF.